These 16 T cell receptor beta chains originate from one sample sequenced in a study of blood T cell repertoires in COVID-19. Assay used: immunoSEQ multiplex PCR; TCRdb lists only in-frame clones, some missing. The sample lists 130,000 to 150,000 clones, less than 90% occurring once. The specimen sequenced was peripheral blood. These receptors were collected from a human donor in a cohort sampled during active COVID-19.

The chain combines TRBV4-3 with TRBJ2-3, with 7 bases aligning to TRBD2. The germline gives CDR1 LGHNA, CDR2 YSLEER. The CDR3 has 20 residues. V lost 0 bases and J lost 0; bases outside the gene matches: 15. The DNA for the CDR3 is TGCGCCAGCAGCCAAGAGCCCTACCCCTCTAGCGGAGCTAGCACAGATACGCAGTATTTT. This encodes CASSQEPYPSSGASTDTQYF.

The V and J genes are TRBV6-5 and TRBJ2-2; D call uncertain. This CDR3 is built from 16 residues. V lost 0 bases to trimming and J lost 1 base, with 9 bases between them. Germline loops: CDR1 MNHEY, CDR2 SVGAGI. CDR3 region: CASSYSMPENTGELFF. The CDR3 DNA is TGTGCCAGCAGTTACTCGATGCCAGAGAACACCGGGGAGCTGTTTTTT.

The chain couples TRBV6-6 to TRBJ1-2, with a weak D call TRBD1 (6 bases). The CDR3 is made up of 12 amino acids. In germline, CDR1 is MNHNY, CDR2 SVGAGI (reference sequence). Trimming left V 6 bases short and J 8 bases short, with 13 bases between. The CDR3 is CASSPTGGGYTF. In DNA, the CDR3 is TGTGCCAGCAGCCCGACAGGCGGCGGCTACACCTTC.

This chain joins TRBV7-6 and TRBJ2-7; the D gene is possibly TRBD1 (7 bases). V dropped 0 bases and J dropped 3 bases, with 12 bases sitting between them. CDR3 size: 15 residues. Germline CDR1 reads SGHVS; CDR2 reads FNYEAQ. CDR3 protein: CASSLAARGDYEQYF. CDR3 coding DNA: TGTGCCAGCAGCTTAGCGGCCAGGGGGGACTACGAGCAGTACTTC. The full variable domain, in which reference TRBV7-6 and TRBJ2-7 provide the parts outside the CDR3, is GAGVSQSPRYKVTKRGQDVALRCDPISGHVSLYWYRQALGQGPEFLTYFNYEAQQDKSGLPNDRFSAERPEGSISTLTIQRTEQRDSAMYRCASSLAARGDYEQYFGPGTRLTVT.

The sample holds one count of this clone. The V call is TRBV27, the J call TRBJ1-5; 7 bases fit TRBD1. The CDR3 has 14 residues. CDR1 and CDR2 from the germline V gene are MNHEY and SMNVEV (reference sequence). V shed 5 bases, J shed 4 bases, and the junction held 5 bases outside the gene matches. The CDR3 is CASSEQGSNQPQHF. DNA of the CDR3: TGTGCCAGCAGTGAACAGGGGTCGAATCAGCCCCAGCATTTT.

The V gene is TRBV5-1, the J gene TRBJ2-1; 10 nucleotides align to TRBD2. This CDR3 spans 17 amino acids. V lost 0 bases and J lost 0; bases outside the gene matches: 3. Germline V CDR1 and CDR2: SGHRS, YFSETQ. CDR3 in amino acids: CASSLVPSGSSYNEQFF. DNA of the CDR3: TGCGCCAGCAGCTTGGTCCCTAGCGGGAGCTCCTACAATGAGCAGTTCTTC.

The rearrangement joins TRBV7-9 to TRBJ2-3; TRBD1 might be the D (6 bases). Trimming stripped 4 bases from V and 5 bases from J, with 13 bases between. This CDR3 is 14 amino acids long. Germline lookup yields CDR1 SEHNR and CDR2 FQNEAQ (reference sequence). The CDR3 nucleotides are TGTGCCAGCAGCTCGGGACACTTCTTAGATACGCAGTATTTT. Translated: CASSSGHFLDTQYF.

This clone came up once. The rearrangement joins TRBV7-8 to TRBJ1-1, with a tentative D call TRBD1 (6 bases). Deletions cut 2 bases from V and 0 bases from J, with 16 bases between. From germline, CDR1 is SGHVS and CDR2 FQNEAQ. The CDR3 runs 17 residues. The CDR3: CASSLRGGARMNTEAFF. CDR3 DNA sequence: TGTGCCAGCAGCTTAAGGGGGGGGGCCCGGATGAACACTGAAGCTTTCTTT.

The rearrangement uses TRBV7-2 and TRBJ2-3, with D uncertain. This CDR3 has 13 residues. The V end was cut by 4 bases, the J end by 3 bases, with 8 bases between. Germline V gene lookup returns CDR1 SGHTA and CDR2 FQGNSA. The CDR3 DNA reads as TGTGCCAGCAGCTGGTACAGTACAGATACGCAGTATTTT. Translation gives CASSWYSTDTQYF.

The rearrangement uses TRBV5-1 and TRBJ1-1; TRBD1 matches 7 bases. Looked up from germline, CDR1 is SGHRS and CDR2 is YFSETQ. The V gene end was trimmed by 6 bases and the J gene end by 0 bases; junction bases not matched to a gene: 5. This CDR3 region has 14 residues. In DNA form, the CDR3 reads TGCGCCAGCACGAGGGGGCCGGTGAACACTGAAGCTTTCTTT. It codes for CASTRGPVNTEAFF.

This sequence joins TRBV13 and TRBJ1-2, with D unresolved. Germline CDR1 reads PRHDT; CDR2 reads FYEKMQ (reference sequence). Trimming left V 3 bases short and J 6 bases short, with 14 bases between. The CDR3 is 14 residues long. The CDR3 spells CASSLGTTSDGYTF. CDR3 nucleotides: TGTGCCAGCAGCTTGGGCACCACCTCCGATGGCTACACCTTC. Looking up the rest from reference TRBV13 and TRBJ1-2 gives the full variable domain: AAGVIQSPRHLIKEKRETATLKCYPIPRHDTVYWYQQGPGQDPQFLISFYEKMQSDKGSIPDRFSAQQFSDYHSELNMSSLELGDSALYFCASSLGTTSDGYTFGSGTRLTVV.

The chain is built from TRBV7-2 and TRBJ1-5, with D perhaps TRBD1 (5 bases). CDR3 length: 15 residues. Germline assignment: CDR1 SGHTA and CDR2 FQGNSA. V was cut by 4 bases and J by 1 base, with 11 bases left in between. The CDR3 coding sequence is TGTGCCAGCAGCTCGGGGGGTGGGAGCAATCAGCCCCAGCATTTT. Its protein product is CASSSGGGSNQPQHF.

The chain links TRBV19 to TRBJ1-3; 7 bases match TRBD1. The CDR3 consists of 15 residues. From germline, CDR1 is LNHDA and CDR2 SQIVND (reference sequence). After removal of 9 bases from V and 1 base from J, the junction contained 9 bases not matched to a gene. CDR3 sequence (DNA): TGTGCCAGCACGACAGGGACTTTATCTGGAAACACCATATATTTT. Its protein product is CASTTGTLSGNTIYF.

About this clone itself: This sample includes further DNA sequences coding for the same CDR3. This chain uses TRBV5-1 with TRBJ2-5; TRBD1 matches 10 bases. V lost 4 bases, J lost 4 bases, and 4 bases stayed unmatched. CDR1 and CDR2 (germline): SGHRS, YFSETQ. The CDR3 consists of 14 residues. This CDR3 reads CASSPGQGGETQYF. DNA of the CDR3: TGCGCCAGCAGCCCCGGACAGGGGGGAGAGACCCAGTACTTC.

This rearrangement joins TRBV2 to TRBJ1-2; a weak D match, TRBD1 (6 bases). The CDR3 spans 15 residues. Germline V CDR1 and CDR2: SNHLY, FYNNEI. V was clipped by 1 base and J by 4 bases, with 13 bases between them. The CDR3 nucleotides are TGTGCCAGCAGTGAAGAACGAGGCAGGGGCTATGGCTACACCTTC. This translates into CASSEERGRGYGYTF.

This chain joins TRBV9 and TRBJ1-4; D is possibly TRBD1 (5 bases). This CDR3 is built from 14 residues. From germline, CDR1 is SGDLS and CDR2 YYNGEE. V dropped 3 bases and J dropped 4 bases, with 10 bases sitting between them. CDR3 sequence (DNA): TGTGCCAGCAGCGAGGGGTGGAGTAATGAAAAACTGTTTTTT. It encodes CASSEGWSNEKLFF.